One sample yielded the 19 T cell receptor beta chains listed below, sequenced in a study of shared clonotypes between healthy human individuals. Sequencing used immunoSEQ multiplex PCR; TCRdb keeps in-frame clones, though not all of them. This sample has some 1 million clones, with approximately 76% found just once. Sequenced material: memory CD4+ T cells sorted from blood. This sample's subset: CD45RA-negative fraction. These receptors were obtained from a man in his late teens or twenties in good health.

V and J are TRBV25-1 and TRBJ1-4; 7 nucleotides match TRBD1. Germline CDR1 reads MGHDK; CDR2 reads SYGVNS. CDR3 length equals 15 residues. Trimming cost V 2 bases and J 3 bases; bases outside gene matches: 3. This chain's CDR3 is CASSEPGTANEKLFF. The CDR3 coding sequence is TGTGCCAGCAGTGAACCCGGGACAGCTAATGAAAAACTGTTTTTT.

DNA of the CDR3: TGTGCCAGCAGTGACCAAATAGGCAATCAGCCCCAGCATTTT. It yields the protein CASSDQIGNQPQHF. The rearrangement joins TRBV6-1 to TRBJ1-5; D not certain. The CDR3 is made up of 14 amino acids. The germline V gene has CDR1 MNHNS and CDR2 SASEGT. V gave up 3 bases and J gave up 2 bases, with 8 bases separating them.

This clone was counted only a few times. The junction and the germline gene differ at one end; a read error may be behind it. The J gene is TRBJ2-1, the V gene TRBV7-7, with 10 nucleotides matching TRBD2. CDR3 size: 15 residues. CDR1 and CDR2 from the germline V gene are SSHAT and FNYEAQ (reference sequence). CDR3: CASSLERGGLNEQFF. The CDR3 DNA sequence: TGTGCTAGCAGCTTGGAGCGGGGGGGCCTCAATGAGCAGTTCTTC.

This clone appeared a single time. J is TRBJ2-7 and V is TRBV5-1; TRBD1 agrees at 10 bases. This CDR3 spans 15 amino acids. In germline, CDR1 is SGHRS, CDR2 YFSETQ. V trimming: 3 bases; J trimming: 1 base; junction bases outside the gene matches: 4. This chain's CDR3 is CASSYRDRGSYEQYF. CDR3 DNA sequence: TGCGCCAGCAGCTACCGGGACAGGGGTTCCTACGAGCAGTACTTC.

V and J are TRBV4-3 and TRBJ2-5, with D possibly matching TRBD2 (5 bases). From germline, CDR1 is LGHNA and CDR2 YSLEER. This CDR3 is 14 amino acids long. The V and J ends lost 0 bases and 2 bases respectively, with 7 bases between them. CDR3 nucleotides: TGCGCCAGCAGCCAAGATCGGGGACAAGAGACCCAGTACTTC. Protein product: CASSQDRGQETQYF.

The J gene is TRBJ1-3, the V gene TRBV19; possibly TRBD1 for D (6 bases). From germline, CDR1 is LNHDA and CDR2 SQIVND (reference sequence). This CDR3 comprises 15 residues. Trimming shortened V by 3 bases and J by 3 bases, and 12 bases separated the two germline ends. The CDR3 reads CASSIGGAYGNTIYF. The CDR3 DNA sequence: TGTGCCAGTAGTATTGGGGGCGCATATGGAAACACCATATATTTT.

With regard to this clone: A read error may account for a junction end that differs from germline. The chain has TRBV7-7 and TRBJ2-2; D remains unclear. Germline values: CDR1 SSHAT, CDR2 FNYEAQ (reference sequence). The CDR3 consists of 13 residues. CDR3 sequence (DNA): TGTGCTAGCAGCTTAGCTCTAGTAGGGGAGCTGTTTTTT. This codes for CASSLALVGELFF.

V gene TRBV6-5 combines with J gene TRBJ2-6; D is undetermined. V dropped 3 bases and J dropped 1 base, with 7 bases sitting between them. Germline CDR1 and CDR2: MNHEY and SVGAGI. The CDR3 spans 15 residues. CDR3 sequence (DNA): TGTGCCAGCAGTTATGACTGGTCTGGGGCCAACGTCCTGACTTTC. As protein: CASSYDWSGANVLTF.

The chain's CDR3 is CAISDGAIETQYF. CDR3 coding DNA: TGTGCCATCAGTGACGGGGCCATAGAGACCCAGTACTTC. The chain couples TRBV10-3 to TRBJ2-5, with D tentatively TRBD1 or TRBD2 (5 bases each). The germline CDR1 and CDR2 sequences are ENHRY and SYGVKD. This CDR3 is built from 13 residues. V lost 3 bases and J 4 bases, leaving 9 bases between the germline ends.

The V gene is TRBV30, the J gene TRBJ1-5; 9 bases agree with TRBD1. The ends lost 4 bases at V and 7 bases at J; junction bases unmatched: 8. CDR3 length equals 14 residues. The germline V gene has CDR1 GTSNPN and CDR2 SVGIG (reference sequence). DNA of the CDR3: TGTGCCTGGACTGTAACAGGGGGCGGGCAGCCCCAGCATTTT. It encodes CAWTVTGGGQPQHF.

The J gene is TRBJ2-7, the V gene TRBV19, with 7 bases aligning to TRBD1. Germline-derived CDR1 and CDR2 are LNHDA and SQIVND (reference sequence). The CDR3 covers 14 residues. Trimming took 6 bases from V and 5 from J; bases not matched to a gene: 10. Here the CDR3 DNA reads TGTGCCAGTAGAATCGGACAGGACGGGGACGAGCAGTACTTC. Translation gives CASRIGQDGDEQYF. Drawing the rest from reference TRBV19 and TRBJ2-7, the complete variable domain is DGGITQSPKYLFRKEGQNVTLSCEQNLNHDAMYWYRQDPGQGLRLIYYSQIVNDFQKGDIAEGYSVSREKKESFPLTVTSAQKNPTAFYLCASRIGQDGDEQYFGPGTRLTVT.

The rearrangement links TRBV5-1 to TRBJ1-2; D not resolved. Germline CDR1 is SGHRS and CDR2 is YFSETQ. This CDR3 has 15 amino acids. Trimming removed 0 bases at V and 3 bases at J, with 12 bases between. CDR3 DNA sequence: TGCGCCAGCAGCTTGGAGCCGGGAAGGGACTATGGCTACACCTTC. Amino acid sequence: CASSLEPGRDYGYTF. The full variable domain, completed using reference TRBV5-1 and TRBJ1-2, is KAGVTQTPRYLIKTRGQQVTLSCSPISGHRSVSWYQQTPGQGLQFLFEYFSETQRNKGNFPGRFSGRQFSNSRSEMNVSTLELGDSALYLCASSLEPGRDYGYTFGSGTRLTVV.

The chain has TRBV18 and TRBJ2-1; a possible D gene is TRBD2 (6 bases). Per germline, CDR1 KGHSH and CDR2 LQKENI. The length of the CDR3 is 16 residues. Deletions cut 0 bases from V and 1 base from J, with 10 bases between. The CDR3 loop reads CASSPPTSGSYNEQFF. The CDR3 bases are TGTGCCAGCTCACCACCAACGAGCGGGTCCTACAATGAGCAGTTCTTC.

The chain is built from TRBV6-6 and TRBJ2-7, with 12 bases aligning to TRBD2. V trimming: 4 bases; J trimming: 3 bases; junction bases outside the gene matches: 4. Germline V lookup: CDR1 MNHNY, CDR2 SVGAGI (reference sequence). The CDR3 length is 15 residues. The CDR3 here is CASSSLAGGVYEQYF. Here the CDR3 DNA reads TGTGCCAGCAGTTCCCTAGCGGGGGGGGTCTACGAGCAGTACTTC.

The chain recombines TRBV7-2 with TRBJ1-1, with unresolved D. CDR1 is SGHTA, CDR2 FQGNSA, per germline. The germline V and J ends were trimmed by 6 bases and 1 base, with 12 bases remaining between them. The CDR3 has 14 residues. CDR3 sequence: CASSSTLGNTEAFF. Here the CDR3 DNA reads TGTGCCAGCAGTTCCACCCTGGGGAACACTGAAGCTTTCTTT.

The CDR3 sequence is CASSYGGQVLYGYTF. CDR3 DNA: TGTGCCAGCAGTTACGGGGGACAGGTCCTCTATGGCTACACCTTC. This sequence joins TRBV6-7 and TRBJ1-2; 8 bases align to TRBD1. TRBV6-7 is labeled an ORF, and its function is uncertain. The CDR3 is made up of 15 amino acids. Losses at the gene ends were 2 bases for V and 4 bases for J; bases not matched to a gene: 6.

This chain joins TRBV9 and TRBJ2-3, with D hard to call. This CDR3 region has 15 residues. The V gene lost 3 bases and the J gene lost 0 bases, with 11 bases spanning the gap. From germline, CDR1 is SGDLS and CDR2 YYNGEE. CDR3 nucleotide sequence: TGTGCCAGCAGCGGAAACCAGCTTAGCACAGATACGCAGTATTTT. Translation gives CASSGNQLSTDTQYF.

This clone was seen repeatedly, ten times or more. This rearrangement joins TRBV28 to TRBJ1-1; D call uncertain. Germline CDR1 reads MDHEN; CDR2 reads SYDVKM. There are 14 residues in the CDR3. V shed 6 bases and J shed 3 bases, with 14 bases lying between them. CDR3 residues: CASSRQNSDTEAFF. For the CDR3, the DNA is TGTGCCAGCAGCCGGCAAAATAGCGACACTGAAGCTTTCTTT.

The chain carries TRBV2 and TRBJ2-7, with D perhaps TRBD2 (6 bases). The V end was cut by 7 bases, the J end by 2 bases, with 9 bases between. The CDR3 consists of 12 residues. Germline loops: CDR1 SNHLY, CDR2 FYNNEI. CDR3 nucleotide sequence: TGTGCCAGCAAGAGCGGGCCCTACGAGCAGTACTTC. Translated: CASKSGPYEQYF.